The table lists the clone carrying this T cell receptor beta chain with many counts. Its matching antigen is unknown. This record comes from a study of neurological immune-mediated disorders. With 10-nucleotide random UMIs included, cDNA was synthesized by 5'RACE. Using its own MiXCR run on the 5' RACE reads, TCRdb lists one record per CDR3 protein. The top ten hold 7.8% of the sample, which has some 28,000 distinct CDR3 sequences, 12% seen once. Study findings and constraints: Healthy controls had more TCR clonal expansion than multiple sclerosis, which showed the least, whereas HTLV-1-associated myelopathy showed the most. No CDR3 amino acid sequences recurred among expanded clones across subjects, suggesting private repertoires in all groups.

The CDR3 extends over 12 amino acids. V shed 2 bases and J shed 4 bases, with 7 bases lying between them. The germline gives CDR1 SGHRS, CDR2 YFSETQ. Material for sequencing was PBMCs. The chain recombines TRBV5-1 with TRBJ2-7; D is possibly TRBD2 (6 bases). The TCR originated in a man in his 60s in good health. Written as DNA, the CDR3 is TGCGCCAGCAGCTTTGGAGGGTACGAGCAGTACTTC. This encodes CASSFGGYEQYF. Variable domain in full (rest from reference TRBV5-1 and TRBJ2-7): KAGVTQTPRYLIKTRGQQVTLSCSPISGHRSVSWYQQTPGQGLQFLFEYFSETQRNKGNFPGRFSGRQFSNSRSEMNVSTLELGDSALYLCASSFGGYEQYFGPGTRLTVT.